This T cell receptor beta chain was sequenced during a study of blood T cell repertoires in COVID-19. The V and J ends lost 6 bases and 4 bases, in that order; junction bases with no gene match: 15. The germline gives CDR1 LNHDA, CDR2 SQIVND (reference sequence). The CDR3 covers 17 residues. TCRdb keeps only in-frame clones here, not all; method: immunoSEQ multiplex PCR. The data show approximately 170,000 clones, with roughly 85% seen just once and over 9.5% held by the top ten. Specimen: peripheral blood. The TCR was taken from a woman aged 80 or over with active or convalescent COVID-19. The chain joins TRBV19 to TRBJ2-5, with TRBD2 matching 9 bases. CDR3 bases: TGTGCCAGTAGCGTATTAGGTGGTAGCGGGAGTGTAGAGACCCAGTACTTC. It is translated as CASSVLGGSGSVETQYF. Variable domain in full (rest from reference TRBV19 and TRBJ2-5): DGGITQSPKYLFRKEGQNVTLSCEQNLNHDAMYWYRQDPGQGLRLIYYSQIVNDFQKGDIAEGYSVSREKKESFPLTVTSAQKNPTAFYLCASSVLGGSGSVETQYFGPGTRLLVL.